The entry below describes one TCR beta chain. Its antigen is unidentified. Data came from immunoSEQ multiplex PCR; TCRdb stores just in-frame clones and leaves some out. The sample has thousands of clones; approximately 22% are singletons. This sample was included in a study of sequential checkpoint blockade in melanoma. About the study: Maintenance nivolumab came after either treatment sequence. Matched biopsies came pretreatment and at week 13 for 20 to 25 patients. 91 pretreatment tumor DNA samples were TCRβ immunosequenced. Study findings and constraints: T-cell fraction and clonality followed PD-L1 and CD8+ counts, not mutational load.

Sample treatment: randomized to nivolumab then ipilimumab (arm A) or the reverse (arm B). V was cut by 6 bases and J by 1 base, with 14 bases left in between. Germline V CDR1 and CDR2: KGHSH, LQKENI. This CDR3 is built from 15 residues. The sequencing here drew on tumor tissue (inferred from file names), taken from a patient given nivolumab and ipilimumab in sequence. This TCR came from a human donor with melanoma. V usage is TRBV18 and J usage is TRBJ2-3, with D perhaps matching TRBD1 or TRBD2 (6 bases each). The chain's CDR3 is CASSYEGGRTDTQYF. The CDR3 DNA follows: TGTGCCAGCTCCTACGAGGGGGGCCGCACAGATACGCAGTATTTT.